Here is one T cell receptor beta chain with its context. The data stem from a study of human T cells and chemical hapten exposure. Germline CDR1 and CDR2: SNHLY and FYNNEI. Trimming took 11 bases from V and 3 from J, leaving 13 bases between them. This CDR3 spans 12 amino acids. Regarding time point: patch test 1, 2 weeks after DPC sensitization. Treatment: therapeutic diphenylcyclopropenone sensitization with weekly scalp DPC. TCRdb analysed the RACE reads with MiXCR anew, one entry per CDR3 protein. The table records 350,000 or so distinct CDR3 sequences, around 7% of them present only once. The origin of this receptor is a young woman with alopecia areata. Some clones in this sample may be carry-over from other donors' samples. This chain connects TRBV2 to TRBJ1-1; D is unresolved. This specimen consisted of whole blood, obtained in connection with sensitization to the hapten diphenylcyclopropenone (DPC). The CDR3: CAGRREYTEAFF. CDR3 nucleotides: TGTGCCGGTCGGAGGGAGTACACTGAAGCTTTCTTT.